The clone carrying this T cell receptor (beta chain) was observed once. TCR beta sequencing covered blood CD8+ and CD4+ T cells. The study used healthy donors as controls matched for age and sex. V was shortened by 0 bases and J by 0 bases, with 12 bases between the two germline ends. The CDR3 contains 16 residues. The V gene's germline CDR1 is DFQATT and CDR2 SNEGSKA (reference sequence). These data originate in a study of CD8 T cells in Susac syndrome. An amount of RNA that ranged from roughly 0.45 to 1 ug was reverse transcribed with random hexamers. Coverage of TCR beta CDR3 amplification by immunoSEQ multiplex PCR extended to 54 Vbeta and 13 Jbeta. In TCRdb, the immunoSEQ multiplex PCR reads were re-called with MiXCR into one record per CDR3 protein. The table has 150,000 to 200,000 distinct CDR3 sequences, 85% to 95% seen once; the top ten hold more than 0.1%.

The material sequenced was CD4+ T cells from PBMCs. This receptor was taken from a human donor in good health. The gene calls are TRBV20-1 and TRBJ2-1; D is possibly TRBD2 (5 bases). CDR3 DNA sequence: TGCAGTGCTAGAGATCTGAGCGGCATCTCCTACAATGAGCAGTTCTTC. Protein: CSARDLSGISYNEQFF.